Each of the 18 T cell receptor beta chains below was sequenced from the same sample in a study of early T cells in non-severe SARS-CoV-2 infection. In TCRdb, the 5' RACE reads were re-called with MiXCR into one record per CDR3 protein. Of around 30,000 distinct CDR3 sequences in the sample, 5.7% were seen once. The specimen was whole blood. The source is an adult who was a healthcare worker with PCR-confirmed SARS-CoV-2 infection or an uninfected control (not recorded which).

This clonotype occurred a few times. The chain combines TRBV5-5 with TRBJ2-7, with TRBD2 matching 10 bases. The CDR3 contains 15 residues. Germline assignment: CDR1 SGHKS and CDR2 YYEKEE (reference sequence). V gave up 3 bases and J gave up 4 bases; unmatched junction bases: 7. In DNA, the CDR3 is TGTGCCAGCAGCTGGGGGCTAGCGGGAGTGTACGAGCAGTACTTC. It specifies CASSWGLAGVYEQYF.

Many counts were recorded for this clonotype. The chain recombines TRBV7-9 with TRBJ1-6, with D hard to call. Deletions cut 2 bases from V and 7 bases from J, with 12 bases between. The germline CDR1 and CDR2 sequences are SEHNR and FQNEAQ (reference sequence). CDR3 length: 15 residues. CDR3 nucleotides: TGTGCCAGCAGCTTACTCCCCGTCGGGAATTCACCCCTCCACTTT. Residues: CASSLLPVGNSPLHF.

This sequence joins TRBV30 and TRBJ1-5; 8 nucleotides align to TRBD1. Trimming at V came to 2 bases and at J to 7 bases, leaving 7 bases not matched to a gene. The germline V gene encodes CDR1 GTSNPN and CDR2 SVGIG (reference sequence). CDR3 length: 14 residues. CDR3 DNA sequence: TGTGCCTGGAGTTCGGGACAGGTCGGGCAGCCCCAGCATTTT. This encodes CAWSSGQVGQPQHF.

This clonotype was seen at least ten times. This rearrangement joins TRBV20-1 to TRBJ2-5; perhaps D is TRBD1 or TRBD2 (5 bases each). Trimming shortened V by 0 bases and J by 2 bases, and 10 bases separated the two germline ends. The length of the CDR3 is 14 residues. Looked up from germline, CDR1 is DFQATT and CDR2 is SNEGSKA (reference sequence). The CDR3: CSARDGGYQETQYF. The CDR3 DNA sequence: TGCAGTGCTAGAGATGGGGGATATCAAGAGACCCAGTACTTC.

This chain joins TRBV20-1 and TRBJ2-7; 13 positions agree with TRBD2. The CDR3 extends over 13 amino acids. Germline CDR1 and CDR2: DFQATT and SNEGSKA (reference sequence). The J segment lost 5 bases and the V segment lost 6 bases, leaving 4 bases of the junction unmatched. The CDR3 protein is CSATGLAGDEQYF. CDR3 DNA: TGCAGTGCCACAGGACTAGCGGGAGACGAGCAGTACTTC.

Relative to its sample, this clonotype is medium-sized. The CDR3 DNA sequence: TGTGCCAGCAGTTACTCGAGGACGGGGATGGCTGGGGCCAACGTCCTGACTTTC. It is translated as CASSYSRTGMAGANVLTF. The chain recombines TRBV6-2 or TRBV6-3 with TRBJ2-6; D is possibly TRBD2 (5 bases). Trimming removed 0 bases from V and 2 bases from J, with 14 bases in between. Germline CDR1 and CDR2: MNHEY and SVGEGT. This CDR3 contains 18 residues.

The chain has TRBV12-3 or TRBV12-4 and TRBJ1-2, with a possible D match to TRBD1 (6 bases). Trimming removed 7 bases at V and 4 bases at J, with 13 bases between. The CDR3 spans 13 residues. CDR3 region: CASTRVGGYGYTF. DNA of the CDR3: TGTGCCAGCACCCGGGTAGGGGGCTATGGCTACACCTTC.

At least ten counts were recorded for this clonotype. V usage is TRBV20-1 and J usage is TRBJ2-7, with TRBD2 identical over 8 bases. V gave up 3 bases and J gave up 2 bases; unmatched junction bases: 6. CDR3 length: 14 residues. Germline-derived CDR1 and CDR2 are DFQATT and SNEGSKA (reference sequence). The CDR3 loop reads CSARLSGEAYEQYF. As DNA, the CDR3 is TGCAGTGCTAGGCTTAGCGGGGAGGCCTACGAGCAGTACTTC.

This clonotype was found many times. This chain links TRBV20-1 with TRBJ2-7; no clear D. The CDR3 extends over 15 amino acids. Trimming stripped 0 bases from V and 7 bases from J, with 19 bases between. Germline V gives CDR1 DFQATT, CDR2 SNEGSKA (reference sequence). This CDR3 reads CSARDPGETGDEQYF. CDR3 nucleotide sequence: TGCAGTGCTAGAGATCCTGGAGAGACGGGTGATGAGCAGTACTTC.

This clonotype was counted only a few times. The rearrangement links TRBV27 to TRBJ1-4, with 7 positions matching TRBD1. With V trimmed by 2 bases and J by 3 bases, 15 bases remained unmatched. This CDR3 spans 19 amino acids. The V gene's germline CDR1 is MNHEY and CDR2 SMNVEV (reference sequence). CDR3 bases: TGTGCCAGCAGTTTACGGAACTTTGGGAGGGACAGCGCTAATGAAAAACTGTTTTTT. It encodes CASSLRNFGRDSANEKLFF.

The V gene is TRBV7-8, the J gene TRBJ2-1, with D maybe TRBD1 (7 bases). The CDR3 is 13 residues long. Germline assignment: CDR1 SGHVS and CDR2 FQNEAQ. Trimming took 5 bases from V and 8 from J, leaving 13 bases between them. The DNA for the CDR3 is TGTGCCAGCAGCCGAAGCAGGGGGGATGAGCAGTTCTTC. The encoded protein is CASSRSRGDEQFF.

This clonotype was observed at least ten times. The CDR3 nucleotides read TGCGCCAGCAGCTTGAACACCAATTCCGGGACAGGGAATAGCGGGGAGCTGTTTTTT. Its translation is CASSLNTNSGTGNSGELFF. V is TRBV5-1 and J is TRBJ2-2, with 9 positions matching TRBD1. The CDR3 spans 19 residues. Germline CDR1 SGHRS, CDR2 YFSETQ. The J segment lost 7 bases and the V segment lost 1 base, leaving 17 bases of the junction unmatched.

The table lists this clonotype with many counts. This sequence joins TRBV6-2 or TRBV6-3 and TRBJ2-7, with TRBD2 identical over 9 bases. The germline CDR1 and CDR2 sequences are MNHEY and SVGEGT. V gave up 2 bases and J gave up 2 bases; unmatched junction bases: 4. CDR3 size: 15 residues. The CDR3 DNA reads TGTGCCAGCAGTTACGGGGTAGCGGGAGCCTACGAGCAGTACTTC. Protein product: CASSYGVAGAYEQYF.

The V and J genes are TRBV5-1 and TRBJ2-7; 8 bases are a match to TRBD2. Unmatched junction bases numbered 8, after V lost 3 bases and J lost 3 bases. This CDR3 region has 15 residues. Germline CDR1 reads SGHRS; CDR2 reads YFSETQ. The CDR3 protein is CASSSGLGGYYEQYF. The CDR3 DNA follows: TGCGCCAGCAGCTCGGGACTAGGGGGTTACTACGAGCAGTACTTC.

This clonotype has only a few counts. The chain couples TRBV27 to TRBJ1-2; no definite D call. The V end was cut by 3 bases, the J end by 2 bases, with 7 bases between. The CDR3 consists of 13 residues. Germline loops: CDR1 MNHEY, CDR2 SMNVEV (reference sequence). The CDR3 protein is CASSLFRNYGYTF. DNA for the CDR3: TGTGCCAGCAGTTTGTTCAGAAACTATGGCTACACCTTC.

The chain joins TRBV30 to TRBJ1-3; possible D gene TRBD1, 5 bases. Germline lookup yields CDR1 GTSNPN and CDR2 SVGIG (reference sequence). The CDR3 is 16 amino acids. V was trimmed by 2 bases and J by 0 bases, leaving 14 bases between them. This chain's CDR3 is CAWSYLPTASGNTIYF. In DNA form, the CDR3 reads TGTGCCTGGAGTTATCTCCCGACAGCCTCTGGAAACACCATATATTTT.

This clonotype has more than one count but fewer than ten. CDR3 residues: CASSQPGPGRAQETQYF. The CDR3 DNA reads TGTGCCAGCAGCCAACCGGGCCCCGGGAGGGCGCAAGAGACCCAGTACTTC. The chain uses TRBV3-1 and TRBJ2-5; 8 nucleotides line up with TRBD2. The CDR3 contains 17 residues. Germline V lookup: CDR1 LGHDT, CDR2 YNNKEL (reference sequence). V lost 2 bases, J lost 2 bases, and 10 bases stayed unmatched.

This clonotype was seen repeatedly, ten times or more. V usage is TRBV28 and J usage is TRBJ2-4; D is possibly TRBD1 or TRBD2 (6 bases each). This CDR3 is 17 amino acids long. Trimming pared 5 bases from V and 2 bases from J, leaving 19 bases between. Germline values: CDR1 MDHEN, CDR2 SYDVKM. CDR3 sequence (DNA): TGTGCCAGCAGTCAGGCCCAGGGGAGGATTACCAAAAACATTCAGTACTTC. This gives the protein CASSQAQGRITKNIQYF.